Following are 17 T cell receptor beta chains from one sample sequenced in a study of blood T cell repertoires in COVID-19. TCRdb's table, derived via immunoSEQ multiplex PCR, lists solely in-frame clones and lacks some. This table has around 370,000 clones, approximately 90% appearing once. The sample was PBMCs or T cells enriched from blood (not recorded which). All receptors derive from a woman in her late teens or twenties who had recovered from COVID-19.

This clone has a single count. CDR3 in DNA: TGTGCCTGGAGTGTTAAGCGGGGGCGTCAGTCCGAGCAGTACTTC. Encoded protein: CAWSVKRGRQSEQYF. V and J are TRBV30 and TRBJ2-7, with 8 bases that match TRBD2. Unmatched junction bases numbered 10, after V lost 0 bases and J lost 6 bases. There are 15 residues in the CDR3. Germline V gene lookup returns CDR1 GTSNPN and CDR2 SVGIG (reference sequence).

The chain joins TRBV20-1 to TRBJ2-1; maybe TRBD2 (7 bases). The CDR3 is made up of 14 amino acids. Per germline, CDR1 DFQATT and CDR2 SNEGSKA (reference sequence). Trimming left V 3 bases short and J 6 bases short, with 15 bases between. CDR3 sequence reads: CSASRRGGTNEQFF. The CDR3, as DNA: TGCAGTGCTAGTAGAAGGGGGGGCACCAATGAGCAGTTCTTC.

There are a few counts of this clone. The chain uses TRBV6-5 and TRBJ1-1; D is undetermined. The ends were cut back, 4 bases at V and 5 bases at J, with 17 bases in the middle. The CDR3 contains 15 residues. In germline, CDR1 is MNHEY, CDR2 SVGAGI. CDR3 in DNA: TGTGCCAGCAGTTCGACTGCCTACGGGGAGACTGAAGCTTTCTTT. As protein: CASSSTAYGETEAFF.

CDR3 sequence: CASSALTGNRGYTF. CDR3 nucleotides: TGTGCCAGCAGTGCTTTAACAGGGAATCGTGGCTACACCTTC. The V gene is TRBV25-1, the J gene TRBJ1-2; maybe TRBD1 (6 bases). Trimming removed 4 bases from V and 7 bases from J, with 16 bases in between. CDR3 length: 14 amino acids. The germline CDR1 and CDR2 sequences are MGHDK and SYGVNS.

The CDR3 region has the DNA TGCGCCAGCAGCCAAGCAGGGAACACCATATATTTT. Translation gives CASSQAGNTIYF. The V call is TRBV4-1, the J call TRBJ1-3; tentatively, D is TRBD1 (5 bases). The CDR3 covers 12 residues. The germline V and J ends were trimmed by 1 base and 7 bases, with 5 bases remaining between them. Per germline, CDR1 MGHRA and CDR2 YSYEKL.

This chain connects TRBV27 to TRBJ2-2, with 7 bases matching TRBD1. The germline V gene encodes CDR1 MNHEY and CDR2 SMNVEV (reference sequence). The CDR3 has 19 residues. V shed 7 bases, J shed 5 bases, and the junction held 22 bases outside the gene matches. The CDR3 protein is CASTRRGGLSQKYTGELFF. As DNA, the CDR3 is TGTGCCAGCACCCGCCGAGGGGGCTTATCACAGAAGTATACCGGGGAGCTGTTTTTT.

The rearrangement uses TRBV5-1 and TRBJ1-6; D might be TRBD1 (5 bases). The V end was cut by 0 bases, the J end by 12 bases, with 25 bases between. This CDR3 region has 18 residues. Germline CDR1 SGHRS, CDR2 YFSETQ. CDR3 loop: CASSLVLRGRTMRGPLHF. CDR3 DNA: TGCGCCAGCAGCTTGGTTCTGCGGGGACGAACCATGAGGGGACCCCTCCACTTT.

This clone has only a few counts. The chain links TRBV14 to TRBJ2-7; 10 bases align to TRBD1. This CDR3 comprises 16 residues. Germline trimming cut 4 bases from V and 5 bases from J; bases unmatched to any gene: 11. CDR1 and CDR2 (germline): SGHDN, FVKESK. The CDR3 protein is CASSPIERTGGDEQYF. CDR3 nucleotides: TGTGCCAGCAGCCCCATCGAAAGGACAGGGGGTGACGAGCAGTACTTC.

The chain links TRBV7-2 to TRBJ1-2; D not certain. Trimming pared 5 bases from V and 4 bases from J, leaving 14 bases between. Germline V gene sequence: CDR1 SGHTA, CDR2 FQGNSA. This CDR3 has 14 amino acids. The CDR3 sequence: CASSPPGVSYGYTF. CDR3 DNA: TGTGCCAGCAGCCCACCCGGGGTGTCCTATGGCTACACCTTC.

This clone was counted between two and nine times. The rearrangement links TRBV4-2 to TRBJ2-7, with 9 bases lining up with TRBD1. Germline CDR1 and CDR2: LGHNA and YNFKEQ. The CDR3 is 15 amino acids. Trimming took 6 bases from V and 4 from J; bases not matched to a gene: 10. The DNA of the CDR3 is TGTGCCAGCAGTCATCCGGGGACAGGGAGATACGAGCAGTACTTC. Its translation is CASSHPGTGRYEQYF.

This clone was counted a few times. V and J are TRBV19 and TRBJ2-4; TRBD1 agrees at 10 bases. This CDR3 contains 19 residues. Germline loops: CDR1 LNHDA, CDR2 SQIVND (reference sequence). V gave up 4 bases and J gave up 1 base; unmatched junction bases: 13. The CDR3 sequence: CASSSRDRGHSTAKNIQYF. The CDR3 nucleotides are TGTGCCAGTAGTAGCCGGGACAGGGGTCATTCAACTGCCAAAAACATTCAGTACTTC.

The J gene is TRBJ2-7, the V gene TRBV5-1; tentative D call: TRBD2 (5 bases). The germline V gene has CDR1 SGHRS and CDR2 YFSETQ. V was pared by 2 bases and J by 3 bases, with 9 bases between. This CDR3 has 13 amino acids. For the CDR3, the DNA is TGCGCCAGCAGCTTCGGACTCAGCTACGAGCAGTACTTC. The encoded protein is CASSFGLSYEQYF.

This clone was found a few times. The rearrangement links TRBV11-2 to TRBJ2-7; weak D call: TRBD1 (6 bases). The CDR3 sequence is 17 residues long. The germline V gene has CDR1 SGHAT and CDR2 FQNNGV. V was pared by 0 bases and J by 0 bases, with 15 bases between. The CDR3 bases are TGTGCCAGCAGCTTAGACCGATACAGGGCAGGCTCCTACGAGCAGTACTTC. Protein sequence: CASSLDRYRAGSYEQYF.

The genes are TRBV7-8 and TRBJ2-7, with D maybe TRBD2 (5 bases). Germline V gene lookup returns CDR1 SGHVS and CDR2 FQNEAQ. This CDR3 is built from 11 residues. Trimming cost V 5 bases and J 6 bases, with 8 bases left between them. CDR3 DNA sequence: TGTGCCAGCAGCCCCGGGGTCGAGCAGTACTTC. Translated: CASSPGVEQYF.

The chain recombines TRBV6-1 with TRBJ2-5, with 7 bases lining up with TRBD2. Per germline, CDR1 MNHNS and CDR2 SASEGT. The CDR3 is 15 amino acids. With V trimmed by 1 base and J by 2 bases, 4 bases remained unmatched. The CDR3 reads CASSEGEGRQETQYF. The CDR3 DNA reads TGTGCCAGCAGTGAAGGGGAGGGGCGGCAAGAGACCCAGTACTTC.

The CDR3 region is CASSGDRGRYGYTF. The CDR3 DNA reads as TGTGCCAGCAGCGGAGACAGGGGGCGCTATGGCTACACCTTC. The chain carries TRBV13 and TRBJ1-2; TRBD1 matches 10 bases. The V and J ends lost 5 bases and 4 bases, in that order; junction bases with no gene match: 4. The germline gives CDR1 PRHDT, CDR2 FYEKMQ (reference sequence). This CDR3 is built from 14 residues.

This clone showed up just a few times. This chain connects TRBV5-4 to TRBJ2-2; 8 nucleotides align to TRBD1. J gave up 6 bases and V 8 bases, and 3 bases lay outside the gene matches. Germline CDR1 SGHNT, CDR2 YYREEE (reference sequence). This CDR3 region has 12 residues. CDR3 amino acids: CASGQGAGELFF. As DNA, the CDR3 is TGTGCCAGTGGACAGGGCGCCGGGGAGCTGTTTTTT.